This TCR beta chain was profiled in a study of blood T cell repertoires in COVID-19. Assay used: immunoSEQ multiplex PCR; TCRdb lists only in-frame clones, some missing. Of roughly 110,000 clones listed, 75% to 90% are singletons. V lost 3 bases and J 2 bases, leaving 20 bases between the germline ends. The CDR3 covers 17 residues. Per the germline V gene, CDR1 is SGHDT and CDR2 is YYEEEE. The source material was peripheral blood. This receptor was taken from a man in his 70s with acute or convalescent COVID-19. The chain joins TRBV5-6 to TRBJ1-1; D is unclear. CDR3 nucleotides: TGTGCCAGCAGCTCGGATGTTGGTAGGAGGCTAAACACTGAAGCTTTCTTT. Translation gives CASSSDVGRRLNTEAFF.